This T cell receptor beta chain appears in the sequencing data of a study of blood T cell repertoires in COVID-19. Study-level information: The United States, Italy and Spain supplied acute and convalescent COVID-19 samples. Sources were T cells, B-cell-depleted T cells, or PBMCs; the material itself was cDNA or gDNA.

Methods used by the authors: Nucleated cell counts were estimated from reference gene primer amplification. Repertoires were generated with immunoSEQ multiplex PCR, while TCRdb's copy carries only in-frame clones and drops some. From that table come the V and J calls and clone size; the DNA was used to work out D and trimming. The sample holds 200,000 to 300,000 clones, 80% to 90% seen once. Germline V gene sequence: CDR1 MNHEY, CDR2 SVGAGI. Trimming removed 5 bases from V and 5 bases from J; junction bases left unmatched: 4. This CDR3 region has 13 residues. The clonotype was recovered from a man aged 25 to 40 with active or convalescent COVID-19. This rearrangement joins TRBV6-5 to TRBJ1-2; 8 nucleotides line up with TRBD1. Sequencing was done on a sample of peripheral blood. CDR3 region: CASSPRQGYGYTF. CDR3 DNA: TGTGCCAGCAGTCCAAGACAGGGGTATGGCTACACCTTC.